The table lists the clone carrying this T cell receptor beta chain with many counts. The antigen remains undetermined. Time point given: newly diagnosed GD, antithyroid drugs for less than 3 months. RNA isolated from PBMCs was used to make the TCR library. iRepertoire HTBI primers and Arm-PCR of CDR3 regions built TCR beta libraries. MiXCR, run by TCRdb on the multiplex PCR reads, gives a single entry per CDR3 protein. The sample consists of hundreds of thousands of distinct CDR3 sequences, around a sixth of them appearing once. This sample is drawn from a study of regulatory T cells in long-lasting Graves disease. V gave up 3 bases and J gave up 10 bases, with 16 bases separating them. Germline CDR1 is DFQATT and CDR2 is SNEGSKA (reference sequence). There are 13 residues in the CDR3. Findings of the study overall: Among persistent patients, a larger number of public clonotypes were shared (approximately 2,900) than among newly diagnosed patients (under 1,000).

This TCR derives from a female donor with Graves disease. The material was peripheral blood mononuclear cells (PBMCs), obtained at new diagnosis, from a patient treated with antithyroid drugs. The V and J genes are TRBV20-1 and TRBJ2-1; possible D gene TRBD1, 6 bases. In nucleotides, the CDR3 is TGCAGTGCTAGCAACAGGGCGCGGCGAGAGCAGTTCTTC. Its protein product is CSASNRARREQFF.